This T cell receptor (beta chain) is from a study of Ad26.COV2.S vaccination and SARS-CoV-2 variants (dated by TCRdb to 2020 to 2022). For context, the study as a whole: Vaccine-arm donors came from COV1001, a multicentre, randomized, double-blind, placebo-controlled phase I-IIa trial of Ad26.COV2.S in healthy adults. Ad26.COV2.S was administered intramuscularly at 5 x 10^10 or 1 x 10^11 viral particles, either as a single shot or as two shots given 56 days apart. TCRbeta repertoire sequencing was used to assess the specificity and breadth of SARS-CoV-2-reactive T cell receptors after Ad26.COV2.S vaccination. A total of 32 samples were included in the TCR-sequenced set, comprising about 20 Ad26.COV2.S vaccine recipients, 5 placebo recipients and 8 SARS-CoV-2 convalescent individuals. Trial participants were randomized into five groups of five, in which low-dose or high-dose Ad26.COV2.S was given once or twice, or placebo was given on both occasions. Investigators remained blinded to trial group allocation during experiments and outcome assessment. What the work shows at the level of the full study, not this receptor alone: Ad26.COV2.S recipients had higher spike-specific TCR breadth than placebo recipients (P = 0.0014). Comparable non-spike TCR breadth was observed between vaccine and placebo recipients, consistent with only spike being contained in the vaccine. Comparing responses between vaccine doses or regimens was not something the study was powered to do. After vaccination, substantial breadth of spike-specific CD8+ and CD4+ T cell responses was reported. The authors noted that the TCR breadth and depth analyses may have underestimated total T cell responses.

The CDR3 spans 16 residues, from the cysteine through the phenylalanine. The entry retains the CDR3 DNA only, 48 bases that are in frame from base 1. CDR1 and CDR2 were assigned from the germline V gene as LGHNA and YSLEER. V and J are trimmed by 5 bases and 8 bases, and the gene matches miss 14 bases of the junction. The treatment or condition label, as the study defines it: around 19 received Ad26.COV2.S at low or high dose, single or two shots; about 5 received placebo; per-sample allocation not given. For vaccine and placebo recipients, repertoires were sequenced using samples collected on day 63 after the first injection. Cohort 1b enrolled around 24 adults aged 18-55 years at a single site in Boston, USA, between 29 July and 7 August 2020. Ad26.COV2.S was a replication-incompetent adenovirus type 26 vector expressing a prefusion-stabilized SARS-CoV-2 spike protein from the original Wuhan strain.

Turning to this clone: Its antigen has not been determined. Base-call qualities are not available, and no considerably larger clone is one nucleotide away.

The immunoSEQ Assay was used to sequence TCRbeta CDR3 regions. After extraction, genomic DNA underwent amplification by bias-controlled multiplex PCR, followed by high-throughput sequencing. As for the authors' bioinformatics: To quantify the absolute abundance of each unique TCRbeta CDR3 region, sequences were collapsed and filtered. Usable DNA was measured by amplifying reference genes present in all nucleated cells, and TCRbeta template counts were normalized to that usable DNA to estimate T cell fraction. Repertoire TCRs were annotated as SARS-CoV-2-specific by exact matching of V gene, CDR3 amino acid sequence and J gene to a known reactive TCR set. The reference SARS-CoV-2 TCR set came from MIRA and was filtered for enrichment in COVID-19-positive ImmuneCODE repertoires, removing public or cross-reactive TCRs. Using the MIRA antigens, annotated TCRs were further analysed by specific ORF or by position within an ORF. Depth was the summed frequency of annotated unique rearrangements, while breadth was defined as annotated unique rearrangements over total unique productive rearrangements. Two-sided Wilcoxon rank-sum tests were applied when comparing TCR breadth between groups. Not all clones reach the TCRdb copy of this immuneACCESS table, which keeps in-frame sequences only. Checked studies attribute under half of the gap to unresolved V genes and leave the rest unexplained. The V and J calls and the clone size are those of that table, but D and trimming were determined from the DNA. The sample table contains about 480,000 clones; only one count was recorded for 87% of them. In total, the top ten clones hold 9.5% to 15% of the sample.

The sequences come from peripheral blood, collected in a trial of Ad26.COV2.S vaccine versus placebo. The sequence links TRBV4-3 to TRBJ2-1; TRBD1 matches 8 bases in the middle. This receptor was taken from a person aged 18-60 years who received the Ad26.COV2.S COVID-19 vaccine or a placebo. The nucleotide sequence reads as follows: TGCGCCAGCAGCACAACCCCCGGGACAGGTTGGTATGAGCAGTTCTTC. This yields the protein CASSTTPGTGWYEQFF.